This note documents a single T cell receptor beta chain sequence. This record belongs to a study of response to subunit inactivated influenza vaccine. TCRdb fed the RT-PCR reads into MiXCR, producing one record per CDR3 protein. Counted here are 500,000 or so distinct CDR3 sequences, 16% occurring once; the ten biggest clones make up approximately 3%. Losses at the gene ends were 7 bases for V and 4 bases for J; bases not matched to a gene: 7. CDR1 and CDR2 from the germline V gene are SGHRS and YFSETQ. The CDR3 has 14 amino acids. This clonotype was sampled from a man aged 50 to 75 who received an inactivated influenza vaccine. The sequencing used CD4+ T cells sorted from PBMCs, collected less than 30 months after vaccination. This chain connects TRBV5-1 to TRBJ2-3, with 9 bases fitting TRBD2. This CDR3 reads CASSSGTGSDTQYF. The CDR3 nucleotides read TGCGCCAGCTCTAGCGGGACCGGATCAGATACGCAGTATTTT.